This T cell receptor (beta chain) was retrieved from a study of OX40 agonist ivuxolimab in advanced cancers. Study-level background: Cohort: approximately 83% men, mean age approximately 60, aged roughly 23 to 79.

Only in-frame clones appear in the TCRdb table, and some are missing; sequencing was by immunoSEQ multiplex PCR. The profile shows under 80,000 clones, 85% to 90% of them singletons. V lost 3 bases and J lost 4; bases outside the gene matches: 3. Germline assignment: CDR1 KGHSH and CDR2 LQKENI. The CDR3 spans 16 residues. Regarding this clone: What it binds is not known. At the DNA level, this CDR3 is encoded by other sequences in the same sample as well.

Findings and caveats of the study: Expanded clones were, on average, more numerous in CD8+ T cells than in CD4+.

The V call is TRBV18, the J call TRBJ2-7, with 16 positions matching TRBD2. The sequenced sample was CD4+ or CD8+ T cells sorted from blood, obtained in a trial of the OX40 agonist ivuxolimab. The receptor was isolated from an adult with an advanced solid tumor such as melanoma, head and neck, liver or kidney cancer. The CDR3 loop reads CASSPAGLAGGYEQYF. The CDR3 DNA is TGTGCCAGCTCACCGGCGGGACTAGCGGGAGGGTACGAGCAGTACTTC.